This TCR beta chain was captured by sequencing in a study of blood T cell repertoires in COVID-19. The length of the CDR3 is 13 residues. Looked up from germline, CDR1 is GTSNPN and CDR2 is SVGIG (reference sequence). Deletions cut 1 base from V and 0 bases from J, with 6 bases between. The data were produced by immunoSEQ multiplex PCR, yet TCRdb's version contains in-frame clones alone and is incomplete. The repertoire consists of fewer than 250,000 clones, with more than 75% occurring once and the leading ten covering approximately 4.5%. The source is a human donor in a cohort sampled during active COVID-19. Input material: peripheral blood. The rearrangement uses TRBV30 and TRBJ1-1; D is undetermined. The CDR3 sequence is CAWSDMLNTEAFF. As DNA, the CDR3 is TGTGCCTGGAGTGACATGTTGAACACTGAAGCTTTCTTT. Using reference TRBV30 and TRBJ1-1 for the parts outside the CDR3, the full variable domain is SQTIHQWPATLVQPVGSPLSLECTVEGTSNPNLYWYRQAAGRGLQLLFYSVGIGQISSEVPQNLSASRPQDRQFILSSKKLLLSDSGFYLCAWSDMLNTEAFFGQGTRLTVV.